The source of this T cell receptor (beta chain) is a study of blood T cell repertoires in COVID-19 (dated by TCRdb to about 2020). Describing the broader study: Collaborator samples came from the United States, Italy and Spain and covered acute and convalescent phases of COVID-19. The prospective study material was composed of cDNA or gDNA derived from T cells, B-cell-depleted T cells, or PBMCs. Deeply sampled blood TCRbeta repertoires from subjects exposed to, actively infected with, or recovered from COVID-19 were included in the dataset. The repertoires were released in a freely available public database meant as a resource for research on the immune response to SARS-CoV-2. The samples were drawn from the first 160 participants of the ongoing ImmuneRACE study and from 950 to 1,500 subjects provided by 6 global collaborators. Sample metadata almost always included a de-identified subject ID, COVID-19 status, age in years and sex. Where available, HLA class I and class II types were obtained from metadata supplied by the sample provider rather than from assay-based typing.

Each collaborating institution followed its own protocols to collect whole blood in K2EDTA tubes. For TCRbeta analysis, collaborators shipped samples in one of three forms: frozen whole blood, isolated PBMCs, or DNA extracted from either of those sample types. CDR1 SGHRS and CDR2 YFSETQ are derived from the germline V gene. Including the terminal cysteine and phenylalanine, the CDR3 comprises 14 residues. Only CDR3 DNA is held: 42 bases, read in frame from base 1. Germline trimming amounts to 4 bases on V and 4 bases on J, with 4 as the count of junction bases outside the gene matches. TCRbeta CDR3 regions were amplified from genomic DNA using the immunoSEQ Assay, a bias-controlled multiplex PCR. Per the source publication's procedure: The number of nucleated cells in each sample was estimated by amplification of reference gene primers within the assay. To quantify the absolute abundance of each unique TCRbeta CDR3 rearrangement, sequence reads were collapsed and filtered. For each sample, productive Simpson clonality was calculated by taking the square root of Simpson's diversity index across productive rearrangements. The table was pulled from immuneACCESS by TCRdb, which kept in-frame rearrangements only. Such tables lose some clones; where checked, under half of the loss comes from unresolved V genes, and the rest has no known cause. From that table come the V and J calls and clone size; the DNA was used to work out D and trimming. The sample yields tens of thousands of clones; roughly 78% were counted once. The leading ten clones occupy under 15% of the sample.

General findings and caveats noted by the study authors: Clinical and demographic metadata were provided uncurated, with the amount varying by source and participant.

Only a few counts were recorded for this clone. This clone's antigen is unknown. No much larger clonotype is one base removed from it; base qualities were not supplied. Input material: peripheral blood. The clonotype was recovered from a woman in her seventies with acute or convalescent COVID-19. The V and J genes are TRBV5-1 and TRBJ1-5; TRBD1 lines up with 8 middle nucleotides. The CDR3 protein is CASSPGTGNQPQHF. The DNA reads TGCGCCAGCAGCCCTGGGACAGGAAATCAGCCCCAGCATTTT.